This TCR beta chain was observed in a study of blood T cell repertoires in COVID-19. Study-wide background: Nucleic acid was either cDNA or gDNA, and it came from T cells, B-cell-depleted T cells, or PBMCs.

Method: immunoSEQ multiplex PCR; TCRdb's copy keeps in-frame clones and lacks some. The profile shows more than 150,000 clones, over 80% of them singletons. Participants were aged about 18 to 90 years from approximately 23 US areas. Clinical history as reported by participants underpinned cohort assignment. For recovered donors of Cohort 3, there were two negative PCRs, clearance, or symptom resolution. The V gene's germline CDR1 is SGHRS and CDR2 YFSETQ. The V and J ends lost 0 bases and 3 bases, in that order; junction bases with no gene match: 11. There are 17 residues in the CDR3. The receptor comes from a woman in her fifties or sixties who had recovered from COVID-19. The V and J genes are TRBV5-1 and TRBJ2-5; 7 bases map to TRBD2. Specimen: PBMCs or T cells enriched from blood (not recorded which). The chain's CDR3 is CASSLGGVLAGEETQYF. The CDR3 nucleotides are TGCGCCAGCAGCTTGGGTGGGGTTTTGGCGGGAGAAGAGACCCAGTACTTC.